The clone carrying this T cell receptor beta chain was recorded a few times. This sample is drawn from a study of patients and donors after allogeneic stem cell transplantation. CDR1 and CDR2 from the germline V gene are LNHNV and YYDKDF (reference sequence). The germline V and J ends were trimmed by 0 bases and 4 bases, with 7 bases remaining between them. This CDR3 has 15 amino acids. TCRdb redid the calling of the RT-PCR reads with MiXCR, one entry per CDR3 protein. The data show approximately 200,000 distinct CDR3 sequences, about 38% seen once. The receptor's source is a human donor who was either an allogeneic HSCT recipient or a stem cell or donor lymphocyte infusion donor (not recorded which). It is not recorded whose cells these are; they may come from a transplant donor. The source material was blood, either unsorted or a sorted T cell fraction (not recorded which). This chain uses TRBV15 with TRBJ1-6; D remains unclear. CDR3 nucleotides: TGTGCCACCAGCAGAGAGAACAGTTATAATTCACCCCTCCACTTT. It codes for CATSRENSYNSPLHF.